The source of this T cell receptor beta chain is a study of blood T cells in healthy people across ages (dated by TCRdb to between 2015 and 2017). Looking at the study overall: In model experiments, roughly one uniquely barcoded TCR beta cDNA molecule per two T cells was captured by template switching. Using deep sequencing normalized with unique cDNA molecular identifiers, the study measured how TCR beta repertoire diversity changes with age. Four age groups were formed from the donors: young (average approximately 16 years), middle-aged (approximately 40), aged (62) and long-lived (less than 85). Using the same blood draw, the study looked at two additional independent replicas of 1 million unique cDNA reads for two donors, one aged 18 to 30 and the other aged 80 or older.

The 40 or so donors, aged about 6 to 100 years, were systemically healthy Caucasian individuals from Russia. Roughly 9 milliliters of peripheral blood were drawn from each donor into EDTA-treated Vacutainer tubes. Ficoll-Paque density-gradient centrifugation was used to isolate PBMCs, with at least 6.5 million per sample. Total RNA was extracted from PBMCs with Trizol reagent, with at least 6 micrograms obtained per sample. For every donor, flow cytometry on a PBMC aliquot measured the percentage of naive CD45RAhigh/CD27high T cells. Trimming removed 6 bases from V and 3 bases from J, leaving 9 bases between the germline ends. For CDR1 and CDR2, the germline V gene lists SQVTM and ANQGSEA. The CDR3, cysteine through phenylalanine, is 12 amino acids long. Only CDR3 DNA is held: 36 bases, read in frame from base 1. To prepare the library, 5' RACE was applied. TCRdb lists the instrument as Illumina HiSeq 2500. The second PCR ran for about 7 to 11 cycles and used a J-beta primer mix along with a sample-barcoded 5' primer. Each TCR beta cDNA molecule received a unique molecular identifier from a template-switch 5' adaptor carrying 12 random nucleotides. Each sample yielded at least 2.5 million CDR3-containing paired-end reads. The Mint cDNA synthesis kit, primed by a TRBC-specific oligonucleotide, was used to synthesize first-strand cDNA from all RNA. Following uracil-DNA glycosylase treatment, a first 18-cycle PCR with universal primers M1SS and BC2_uni_R was performed on all cDNA. As for the original processing: For normalization, 1 million high-quality reads were randomly selected from each sample, with every read carrying a distinct molecular identifier. Instead of being binned into consensus sequences, reads that shared molecular identifiers were thrown out. MiTCR, with a Q25 quality threshold and the strictest error-elimination algorithm, was used for CDR3 identification, clonotype clustering and error correction. A nonparametric unseen species model using Euler transformation provided a lower-bound estimate of total TCR beta diversity. TCRdb handled the public reads itself, with Q25 trimming in fastp and clone calling in MiXCR, and kept productive beta chains. Every distinct CDR3 protein forms one entry, paired with its most common genes and DNA. TCRdb's processing, not the authors' own work, is the source of the V and J calls. This sample has more than 650,000 distinct CDR3 sequences in its table, and about a quarter of those were observed once. The ten largest clonotypes hold about 3% of the sample.

On this clonotype itself: This clone's antigen is unknown. Nothing much larger sits one base from this clone, and base qualities are not available.

Results and caveats for the whole study, not just this receptor: A strong correlation was found between observed TCR beta diversity and the percentage of naive T cells measured by flow cytometry. Because profiling used bulk unsorted PBMCs, naive and antigen-experienced compartments could not be compared conclusively. Because donor CMV infection status was unknown, age-related changes in expanded clonotypes were potentially confounded. As age increased, observed TCR beta diversity per million T cells dropped in a roughly linear way, and a significant reduction was already evident by age about 36. Estimates of total diversity based on one million sequenced T cells were regarded as lower bounds and as underestimates. Compared with the aged group, the long-lived group had more naive CD4+ T cells, fewer expanded clones and increased TCR diversity, a pattern suggesting age selection.

These same data were also listed under a study on T cells of mothers and their children. Looking at the second paper: Nine systemically healthy Caucasian individuals, comprising three mothers and their six children, were included as donors. cDNA synthesis used all of the extracted RNA, with 1.5 ug of RNA in each 15 ul reaction. In the second PCR, the M1S primer introduced both the sample barcodes and 2-4 random nucleotides. Over 9 million TCR beta CDR3 reads came from each mother, compared with about 3.2 million reads from each child. Thymic selection shapes the output of TCR recombination in a similar way in related and unrelated pairs, and inherited differences have a minor effect. Related mother-child pairs always showed normalized repertoire overlap that was slightly higher than in unrelated mother-child pairs, though the difference was never significant. No persistent microchimeric T cell clones were detected, at a sensitivity of approximately 90 clones per million clonotypes. The study used deep NGS to compare TCR beta repertoires of mothers and children, seeking features distinguishing related mother-child pairs from unrelated individuals. On average, the children were about 10 +/- 4 years old, while the mothers were about 40 +/- 4 years old. After adapter ligation was performed with NEBNext reagents, the libraries were sequenced on an Illumina HiSeq 2000 with 100+100 nt paired-end reads. To prevent cross-contamination, the mother and child libraries were prepared one month apart and sequenced in separate runs. Each donor had between roughly 500,000 and 2,200,000 distinct TCR beta clonotypes identified. Naive TCR beta clonotypes were estimated from low-frequency clonotypes matched to each donor's FACS-determined naive share, without sorting.

The chain uses TRBV29-1 and TRBJ1-5; the D gene lacks a confident call. The sequenced sample was blood. This TCR derives from a boy aged 10-17 years in good health. The DNA sequence reads TGCAGCGTCAAGGGTCCCAATCAGCCCCAGCATTTT. This translates into CSVKGPNQPQHF. The full variable domain, with segments outside the CDR3 supplied by the reference TRBV29-1 and TRBJ1-5 proteins, appears as SAVISQKPSRDICQRGTSLTIQCQVDSQVTMMFWYRQQPGQSLTLIATANQGSEATYESGFVIDKFPISRPNLTFSTLTVSNMSPEDSSIYLCSVKGPNQPQHFGDGTRLSIL.